These 20 T cell receptor beta chains were all obtained from the same sample, sequenced in a study of technical replicates of blood from several donors. Assay: immunoSEQ multiplex PCR; the TCRdb copy retains only in-frame clones and omits some. The profile shows some 60,000 clones, roughly 89% of them singletons. The specimen was PBMCs. These receptors were collected from a human donor in good health. Some clones in this sample may be carry-over from other donors' samples.

In its sample, this clone was seen a few times. The chain recombines TRBV7-8 with TRBJ1-4, with a tentative D call TRBD1 (5 bases). The CDR3 is 15 amino acids. V lost 1 base, J lost 7 bases, and 13 bases lay in between. Germline V gives CDR1 SGHVS, CDR2 FQNEAQ. The CDR3 loop is CASSLVLGLGEKLFF. The DNA for the CDR3 is TGTGCCAGCAGCTTAGTCCTGGGGCTGGGTGAAAAACTGTTTTTT.

In this sample, this clone turned up once. The V and J genes are TRBV6-5 and TRBJ1-2; D might be TRBD1 (5 bases). The CDR3 is 15 amino acids. From germline, CDR1 is MNHEY and CDR2 SVGAGI. Trimming left V 6 bases short and J 7 bases short, with 21 bases between. CDR3 in amino acids: CASSPSPLGGSGYTF. Written as DNA, the CDR3 is TGTGCCAGCAGCCCTAGCCCACTGGGGGGGTCTGGCTACACCTTC.

This chain joins TRBV4-3 and TRBJ2-7, with 8 bases matching TRBD1. The CDR3 is 16 residues long. Germline V CDR1 and CDR2: LGHNA, YSLEER. The junction had 5 bases not matched to a gene; V was cut back by 0 bases and J by 1 base. The CDR3 bases are TGCGCCAGCAGCCAAGAGACCGGGACAGGATCCTACGAGCAGTACTTC. This codes for CASSQETGTGSYEQYF.

The chain uses TRBV29-1 and TRBJ2-7; TRBD2 aligns across 7 bases. From germline, CDR1 is SQVTM and CDR2 ANQGSEA. V shed 1 base, J shed 3 bases, and the junction held 3 bases outside the gene matches. The CDR3 is 13 amino acids. The CDR3 loop reads CSVEGGSFYEQYF. The CDR3 region has the DNA TGCAGCGTTGAAGGCGGGAGCTTCTACGAGCAGTACTTC.

The chain links TRBV7-2 to TRBJ2-7; 8 bases are a match to TRBD2. V was clipped by 5 bases and J by 4 bases; unmatched bases: 7. This CDR3 spans 14 amino acids. Germline V gene data show CDR1 as SGHTA and CDR2 as FQGNSA. CDR3 sequence reads: CASSPRTSRYEQYF. The CDR3, as DNA: TGTGCCAGCAGCCCCCGGACTAGCAGGTACGAGCAGTACTTC. The complete variable domain, with remaining parts taken from reference TRBV7-2 and TRBJ2-7, reads GAGVSQSPSNKVTEKGKDVELRCDPISGHTALYWYRQSLGQGLEFLIYFQGNSAPDKSGLPSDRFSAERTGGSVSTLTIQRTQQEDSAVYLCASSPRTSRYEQYFGPGTRLTVT.

The V and J genes are TRBV27 and TRBJ2-7, with D possibly TRBD2 on 5 matching bases. From germline, CDR1 is MNHEY and CDR2 SMNVEV (reference sequence). Trimming took off 3 bases at V and 6 bases at J, with 15 bases between the two ends. This CDR3 contains 14 residues. The CDR3 region is CASSFSSRGGEQYF. The CDR3 DNA follows: TGTGCCAGCAGTTTTTCGAGCCGAGGAGGCGAGCAGTACTTC.

V usage is TRBV7-9 and J usage is TRBJ2-7, with D possibly TRBD1 on 6 matching bases. Trimming removed 5 bases from V and 6 bases from J, with 11 bases in between. This CDR3 has 12 amino acids. Germline CDR1 and CDR2: SEHNR and FQNEAQ (reference sequence). The CDR3 region is CASSAGRGEQYF. In DNA, the CDR3 is TGTGCCAGCAGCGCTGGCAGGGGCGAGCAGTACTTC.

This chain connects TRBV7-8 to TRBJ1-1; TRBD1 matches 10 bases. The CDR3 spans 15 residues. CDR1 and CDR2 from the germline V gene are SGHVS and FQNEAQ. The ends lost 5 bases at V and 0 bases at J; junction bases unmatched: 3. For the CDR3, the DNA is TGTGCCAGCAGCAAGGGACAGGGGATGAACACTGAAGCTTTCTTT. Residues: CASSKGQGMNTEAFF. The full variable domain, rest sourced from reference TRBV7-8 and TRBJ1-1, is GAGVSQSPRYKVAKRGQDVALRCDPISGHVSLFWYQQALGQGPEFLTYFQNEAQLDKSGLPSDRFFAERPEGSVSTLKIQRTQQEDSAVYLCASSKGQGMNTEAFFGQGTRLTVV.

The chain employs TRBV15 and TRBJ2-3; 7 positions agree with TRBD1. Germline-derived CDR1 and CDR2 are LNHNV and YYDKDF (reference sequence). The CDR3 totals 16 residues. Trimming took 5 bases from V and 3 from J; bases not matched to a gene: 11. This CDR3 reads CATSPLKGALTDTQYF. CDR3 nucleotide sequence: TGTGCCACCAGCCCTTTAAAGGGGGCGTTGACAGATACGCAGTATTTT.

This clone was detected once. The chain uses TRBV10-3 and TRBJ1-6; a weak D match, TRBD1 (5 bases). The CDR3 has 17 amino acids. Germline loops: CDR1 ENHRY, CDR2 SYGVKD. V was shortened by 5 bases and J by 0 bases, with 14 bases between the two germline ends. The CDR3 spells CAISMVQGSSYNSPLHF. CDR3 DNA: TGTGCCATCAGTATGGTTCAGGGCAGCTCCTATAATTCACCCCTCCACTTT.

The chain joins TRBV7-9 to TRBJ2-7; 15 bases map to TRBD2. Germline CDR1 SEHNR, CDR2 FQNEAQ (reference sequence). The CDR3 consists of 17 residues. With V trimmed by 5 bases and J by 3 bases, 8 bases remained unmatched. The CDR3 DNA reads TGTGCCAGCAGCCGCGGACTAGCGGGGGGGTCGGACTACGAGCAGTACTTC. This codes for CASSRGLAGGSDYEQYF.

The chain links TRBV29-1 to TRBJ2-7; 8 positions match TRBD2. Trimming took 4 bases from V and 1 from J; bases not matched to a gene: 9. Per germline, CDR1 SQVTM and CDR2 ANQGSEA. CDR3 length equals 15 residues. Here the CDR3 reads CSVAGGSGSSYEQYF. CDR3 coding DNA: TGCAGCGTTGCGGGGGGGAGCGGGAGTTCCTACGAGCAGTACTTC.

A few counts support this clone. The V gene is TRBV2, the J gene TRBJ2-3, with TRBD1 matching 8 bases. This CDR3 has 15 amino acids. The V gene's germline CDR1 is SNHLY and CDR2 FYNNEI. V lost 6 bases to trimming and J lost 5 bases; unmatched junction nucleotides: 10. The CDR3 DNA is TGTGCCAGCAGACCACAGGGGGGAGTAAGAGATACGCAGTATTTT. Protein product: CASRPQGGVRDTQYF.

CDR3 region: CASSPVPGQGGTYEQYF. In DNA, the CDR3 is TGCGCCAGCAGCCCGGTCCCGGGACAGGGGGGGACCTACGAGCAGTACTTC. This chain links TRBV4-1 with TRBJ2-7; 11 bases agree with TRBD1. V lost 4 bases and J lost 2; bases outside the gene matches: 10. Germline V gene lookup returns CDR1 MGHRA and CDR2 YSYEKL. This CDR3 has 17 amino acids.

The rearrangement joins TRBV27 to TRBJ1-2; the D is unclear. The CDR3 has 12 amino acids. Germline lookup yields CDR1 MNHEY and CDR2 SMNVEV (reference sequence). V was trimmed by 5 bases and J by 7 bases, leaving 11 bases between them. The CDR3 DNA reads as TGTGCCAGCAGTCTTCGTGGAGGTGGCTACACCTTC. Translation: CASSLRGGGYTF.

V gene TRBV14 combines with J gene TRBJ1-1, with D unclear. The CDR3 loop spans 12 amino acids. V lost 6 bases and J 1 base, leaving 6 bases between the germline ends. Germline V CDR1 and CDR2: SGHDN, FVKESK. This CDR3 reads CASSRGNTEAFF. In DNA, the CDR3 is TGTGCCAGCAGTCGCGGGAACACTGAAGCTTTCTTT.

CDR3 in amino acids: CASSPGQGWDYGYTF. In DNA form, the CDR3 reads TGTGCCAGCTCACCCGGACAGGGTTGGGACTATGGCTACACCTTC. The gene calls are TRBV18 and TRBJ1-2; 8 bases fit TRBD1. CDR3 length equals 15 residues. Germline V lookup: CDR1 KGHSH, CDR2 LQKENI. V was pared by 3 bases and J by 3 bases, with 6 bases of the junction left unmatched. The complete variable domain, with remaining parts taken from reference TRBV18 and TRBJ1-2, reads NAGVMQNPRHLVRRRGQEARLRCSPMKGHSHVYWYRQLPEEGLKFMVYLQKENIIDESGMPKERFSAEFPKEGPSILRIQQVVRGDSAAYFCASSPGQGWDYGYTFGSGTRLTVV.

The gene calls are TRBV21-1 and TRBJ1-5. TRBV21-1 is a listed pseudogene. The length of the CDR3 is 13 residues. CDR3 region: CASGATLGQPQHF. In DNA, the CDR3 is TGTGCCAGCGGCGCAACTCTAGGTCAGCCCCAGCATTTT.

The V gene is TRBV18, the J gene TRBJ2-1, with 8 bases matching TRBD2. J was trimmed by 9 bases and V by 1 base; bases with no gene match: 8. Germline loops: CDR1 KGHSH, CDR2 LQKENI. CDR3 length: 15 residues. In nucleotides, the CDR3 is TGTGCCAGCTCACCACTGAGCGGGGGCCGCGGTGAGCAGTTCTTC. Its protein product is CASSPLSGGRGEQFF.

The chain is built from TRBV6-6 and TRBJ1-4; D remains ambiguous. V was clipped by 6 bases and J by 12 bases, with 17 bases between them. The length of the CDR3 is 13 residues. The germline gives CDR1 MNHNY, CDR2 SVGAGI (reference sequence). DNA of the CDR3: TGTGCCAGCAGCCCCGGCGAGGTGGAGGAACTGTTTTTT. As protein: CASSPGEVEELFF.